This T cell receptor beta chain was observed in a study of shared clonotypes between healthy human individuals. V was trimmed by 0 bases and J by 4 bases, leaving 16 bases between them. This CDR3 spans 17 amino acids. Per the germline V gene, CDR1 is SGDLS and CDR2 is YYNGEE. Running of the assay took place at deep level. Sorted subsets were amplified in replicate PCRs using around 220 ng DNA, about 30,000 T cell genomes. Profiling relied on immunoSEQ multiplex PCR, and the TCRdb table lists in-frame clones only, not all of them. The repertoire has roughly 1.4 million clones, around 98.5% of them found once; the top ten carry around 0.38%.

The source material was naive CD4+ T cells sorted from blood. Indicated subset: CD45RA+ positively selected. The TCR sequence derives from a man under 40 in good health. The chain is built from TRBV9 and TRBJ2-2, with D maybe TRBD1 (5 bases). The CDR3 here is CASSVGRQLSFTGELFF. The CDR3 DNA reads TGTGCCAGCAGCGTAGGAAGACAGCTCTCTTTCACCGGGGAGCTGTTTTTT.